Below are 24 T cell receptor beta chains sequenced from a single sample in a study of T-cell memory formation after mild COVID-19 (dated by TCRdb to the early 2020s). Library preparation used 5' RACE. TCRdb records Illumina NovaSeq 6000 as the sequencer. TCRdb reanalyzed the raw reads on its own, using fastp at Q25 for trimming and MiXCR for clone calling, and kept in-frame beta chains. Entries are consolidated by CDR3 protein sequence, retaining the most common genes and DNA. The sample table contains just under 150,000 distinct CDR3 sequences; only one count was recorded for about 6.1% of them. In total, the top ten clones hold under 2.5% of the sample. Sequenced material: PBMCs or a T cell subset sorted from them (not recorded which). These receptors were taken from an adult woman who had mild COVID-19 (a few samples of this study predate the infection). The sample titles of this study are shuffled in the database, so cell type and time point are left out; the donor was told from shared clones.

This clonotype was seen many times. V gene TRBV7-2 combines with J gene TRBJ1-3; unclear D gene. The CDR3 spans 15 residues. Trimming took off 3 bases at V and 1 base at J, with 10 bases between the two ends. Germline CDR1 SGHTA, CDR2 FQGNSA. DNA for the CDR3: TGTGCCAGCAGCTTGGCCGGAGGTTCTGGAAACACCATATATTTT. Translating it yields CASSLAGGSGNTIYF.

This clonotype was observed many times. As DNA, the CDR3 is TGTGCCAGCAGCTTGGCAGGGGGCAATAATTCACCCCTCCACTTT. Translated: CASSLAGGNNSPLHF. The V and J genes are TRBV5-5 and TRBJ1-6, with 8 bases identical to TRBD1. There are 15 residues in the CDR3. Germline CDR1 reads SGHKS; CDR2 reads YYEKEE (reference sequence). The trim removed 0 bases at V and 5 bases at J, leaving 1 base unmatched.

V gene TRBV30 combines with J gene TRBJ1-2; D remains ambiguous. The CDR3 loop spans 11 amino acids. Germline V gene lookup returns CDR1 GTSNPN and CDR2 SVGIG (reference sequence). The V gene lost 2 bases and the J gene lost 8 bases, with 9 bases spanning the gap. CDR3 bases: TGTGCCTGGAGTAGCACTGGAGGCTACACCTTC. Its translation: CAWSSTGGYTF.

There are many counts of this clonotype. V gene TRBV5-1 combines with J gene TRBJ1-6; 9 nucleotides agree with TRBD1. Germline values: CDR1 SGHRS, CDR2 YFSETQ. The V segment lost 5 bases and the J segment 10 bases; nucleotides outside the gene matches: 7. This CDR3 comprises 14 residues. The CDR3 here is CASREQGARSPLHF. The CDR3 DNA reads TGCGCCAGCAGGGAACAGGGGGCTCGATCACCCCTCCACTTT.

This clonotype was picked up many times. The chain carries TRBV14 and TRBJ2-1; 7 nucleotides agree with TRBD1. The length of the CDR3 is 14 residues. The V and J ends lost 0 bases and 9 bases, in that order; junction bases with no gene match: 5. Per germline, CDR1 SGHDN and CDR2 FVKESK. The CDR3: CASSQDRGRGEQFF. As DNA, the CDR3 is TGTGCCAGCAGCCAAGATAGGGGGCGAGGTGAGCAGTTCTTC. Variable domain in full (rest from reference TRBV14 and TRBJ2-1): EAGVTQFPSHSVIEKGQTVTLRCDPISGHDNLYWYRRVMGKEIKFLLHFVKESKQDESGMPNNRFLAERTGGTYSTLKVQPAELEDSGVYFCASSQDRGRGEQFFGPGTRLTVL.

This clonotype has ten or more counts. This chain joins TRBV15 and TRBJ2-5; 7 bases are a match to TRBD2. With V trimmed by 0 bases and J by 5 bases, 9 bases remained unmatched. The CDR3 contains 16 residues. Germline CDR1 reads LNHNV; CDR2 reads YYDKDF (reference sequence). As DNA, the CDR3 is TGTGCCACCAGCAGAGATCCTGGGGGGGGACGGGAGACCCAGTACTTC. Protein sequence: CATSRDPGGGRETQYF.

V and J are TRBV2 and TRBJ2-2; 8 bases fit TRBD2. Looked up from germline, CDR1 is SNHLY and CDR2 is FYNNEI. The CDR3 loop spans 15 amino acids. Trimming took 8 bases from V and 7 from J; bases not matched to a gene: 12. CDR3 region: CASQGDSGGSGELFF. The CDR3 coding sequence is TGTGCCAGCCAAGGCGACTCGGGGGGGAGCGGGGAGCTGTTTTTT.

This clonotype was detected only a few times. V gene TRBV10-3 combines with J gene TRBJ1-5; D might be TRBD1 (5 bases). The CDR3 spans 15 residues. Germline CDR1 is ENHRY and CDR2 is SYGVKD. With 0 bases removed from V and 3 bases from J, the gap between germline ends came to 9 bases. The chain's CDR3 is CAISESWGFNQPQHF. The CDR3 region has the DNA TGTGCCATCAGTGAGTCGTGGGGGTTCAATCAGCCCCAGCATTTT.

This clonotype was detected a few times. J is TRBJ2-7 and V is TRBV6-2 or TRBV6-3; 10 bases are a match to TRBD2. V gave up 10 bases and J gave up 4 bases; unmatched junction bases: 7. The CDR3 is made up of 13 amino acids. CDR1 and CDR2 from the germline V gene are MNHEY and SVGEGT. The CDR3 nucleotides are TGTGCCACCGCTAGCGGGAGTTGGTACGAGCAGTACTTC. It specifies CATASGSWYEQYF.

This clonotype was seen many times. One junction end disagrees with the germline gene, perhaps due to a read error. The chain couples TRBV5-1 to TRBJ2-7; TRBD1 is a possible D gene (5 bases). Per germline, CDR1 SGHRS and CDR2 YFSETQ. The CDR3 sequence is 14 residues long. The CDR3 region has the DNA TGTGCCAGCAGCTTAGGGCAGGGATCCTACGAGCAGTACTTC. Amino acids: CASSLGQGSYEQYF.

V gene TRBV6-5 combines with J gene TRBJ1-6; TRBD1 aligns across 11 bases. The CDR3 length is 16 residues. The V segment lost 4 bases and the J segment 10 bases; nucleotides outside the gene matches: 9. Germline V gene sequence: CDR1 MNHEY, CDR2 SVGAGI. The CDR3 DNA reads as TGTGCCAGCAGTTTCCTAAGGACAGGGGGCAACTCACCCCTCCACTTT. Its translation is CASSFLRTGGNSPLHF.

The chain joins TRBV7-9 to TRBJ2-1, with unresolved D. CDR1 and CDR2 (germline): SEHNR, FQNEAQ (reference sequence). Trimming stripped 5 bases from V and 5 bases from J, with 10 bases between. This CDR3 is built from 13 residues. The CDR3 region is CASSPWTDNEQFF. CDR3 bases: TGTGCCAGCAGCCCCTGGACGGACAATGAGCAGTTCTTC.

There are a few counts of this clonotype. The chain joins TRBV5-6 to TRBJ2-1; maybe TRBD2 (6 bases). V was clipped by 0 bases and J by 0 bases, with 13 bases between them. The germline V gene has CDR1 SGHDT and CDR2 YYEEEE. The length of the CDR3 is 17 residues. This CDR3 reads CASSLVAGPTSYNEQFF. The CDR3 nucleotides read TGTGCCAGCAGCTTGGTTGCGGGGCCGACCTCCTACAATGAGCAGTTCTTC.

This clonotype was recorded at least ten times. This chain connects TRBV3-1 to TRBJ2-3, with D unresolved. CDR1 and CDR2 (germline): LGHDT, YNNKEL (reference sequence). V gave up 10 bases and J gave up 8 bases, with 16 bases separating them. The CDR3 loop spans 12 amino acids. The DNA for the CDR3 is TGTGCCACCCAGCCGGTGGGTGGTACGCAGTATTTT. The encoded protein is CATQPVGGTQYF.

Ten or more counts support this clonotype. The genes are TRBV11-3 and TRBJ2-3; D ambiguous. The CDR3 totals 16 residues. Trimming shortened V by 5 bases and J by 2 bases, and 17 bases separated the two germline ends. Germline values: CDR1 SGHNT, CDR2 YENEEA. CDR3 protein: CASSLRTGASTDTQYF. CDR3 DNA sequence: TGTGCCAGCAGCCTCCGGACCGGAGCCTCCACAGATACGCAGTATTTT.

Ten or more counts support this clonotype. The genes are TRBV4-1 and TRBJ1-1; no reliable D call. The CDR3 has 15 residues. Germline CDR1 is MGHRA and CDR2 is YSYEKL. The germline V and J ends were trimmed by 5 bases and 4 bases, with 17 bases remaining between them. CDR3 coding DNA: TGCGCCAGCAGCAGCCGCGCGTTGGGAGCCACTGAAGCTTTCTTT. Amino acid sequence: CASSSRALGATEAFF.

This clonotype was seen repeatedly, ten times or more. The rearrangement uses TRBV5-1 and TRBJ2-3; 8 bases line up with TRBD2. Germline-derived CDR1 and CDR2 are SGHRS and YFSETQ. V dropped 0 bases and J dropped 5; count of bases not matched to a gene: 11. This CDR3 spans 17 amino acids. As DNA, the CDR3 is TGCGCCAGCAGCTTGGATCCGCGGGGGGACCCAATAGATACGCAGTATTTT. It encodes CASSLDPRGDPIDTQYF.

This chain joins TRBV6-6 and TRBJ1-6; 9 bases map to TRBD1. CDR1 and CDR2 (germline): MNHNY, SVGAGI (reference sequence). CDR3 length equals 14 residues. Germline trimming cut 6 bases from V and 4 bases from J; bases unmatched to any gene: 1. The CDR3 DNA is TGTGCCAGCAGGGGACAGGGTTATAATTCACCCCTCCACTTT. Translation: CASRGQGYNSPLHF.

The chain carries TRBV6-6 and TRBJ2-7, with 7 bases that match TRBD2. This CDR3 spans 14 amino acids. J gave up 12 bases and V 6 bases, and 17 bases lay outside the gene matches. Germline V gene sequence: CDR1 MNHNY, CDR2 SVGAGI (reference sequence). This CDR3 is CASSPALGGGKVYF. DNA of the CDR3: TGTGCCAGCAGCCCGGCCCTTGGGGGAGGGAAGGTGTACTTC.

The gene calls are TRBV7-3 and TRBJ1-6; TRBD1 matches at 10 bases. V shed 4 bases, J shed 11 bases, and the junction held 2 bases outside the gene matches. The CDR3 has 13 amino acids. CDR1 is SGHTA, CDR2 FQGTGA, per germline. DNA of the CDR3: TGTGCCAGCAGCTCGGGGACAGGGGCACCCCTCCACTTT. This codes for CASSSGTGAPLHF.

This chain links TRBV5-1 with TRBJ1-1; TRBD1 is a possible D gene (6 bases). The CDR3 sequence is 14 residues long. Trimming stripped 2 bases from V and 4 bases from J, with 12 bases between. Per the germline V gene, CDR1 is SGHRS and CDR2 is YFSETQ. Here the CDR3 DNA reads TGCGCCAGCAGCTTAGGGGGAGGAGTCACTGAAGCTTTCTTT. Protein product: CASSLGGGVTEAFF.

This clonotype was seen repeatedly, ten times or more. The V and J genes are TRBV29-1 and TRBJ2-3; D possibly corresponds to TRBD2 (8 bases). Looked up from germline, CDR1 is SQVTM and CDR2 is ANQGSEA. The CDR3 length is 17 residues. Trimming cost V 6 bases and J 2 bases, with 24 bases left between them. The CDR3 DNA follows: TGCAGCGTATCACATGCGGGGGGACAGCTAATCACAGATACGCAGTATTTT. Protein product: CSVSHAGGQLITDTQYF.

The genes are TRBV12-3 or TRBV12-4 and TRBJ1-6; maybe TRBD1 (5 bases). This CDR3 has 15 residues. With 1 base removed from V and 10 bases from J, the gap between germline ends came to 14 bases. CDR3 DNA: TGTGCCAGCAGTTTAGACGGGGGGTTGCGATCACCCCTCCACTTT. Its translation is CASSLDGGLRSPLHF.

This clonotype was seen ten or more times. The chain joins TRBV20-1 to TRBJ2-5, with no clear D. The germline CDR1 and CDR2 sequences are DFQATT and SNEGSKA (reference sequence). V gave up 1 base and J gave up 2 bases, with 2 bases separating them. The CDR3 extends over 11 amino acids. DNA for the CDR3: TGCAGTGCTAGAGGGCAAGAGACCCAGTACTTC. Encoded protein: CSARGQETQYF.